The 22 T cell receptor beta chains reported below all come from one sample, sequenced in a study of CD8 T cells in Susac syndrome. Random hexamers served to reverse transcribe roughly 0.45 to 1 ug RNA. TCRdb re-analysed the immunoSEQ multiplex PCR reads in MiXCR, keeping a single row per CDR3 protein. In the table there are about 120,000 distinct CDR3 sequences, around 95% of which are singletons. Sequencing was carried out using CD8+ T cells from PBMCs. Receptors were obtained from a human donor with Susac syndrome.

The CDR3, as DNA: TGTGCCAGCAGCTTGGGGGAGACAGGACCCTCAGATACGCAGTATTTT. This sequence encodes CASSLGETGPSDTQYF. This chain connects TRBV5-4 to TRBJ2-3; tentatively, D is TRBD1 (6 bases). In germline, CDR1 is SGHNT, CDR2 YYREEE (reference sequence). V was cut by 0 bases and J by 4 bases, with 15 bases left in between. This CDR3 has 16 residues.

The chain is built from TRBV4-1 and TRBJ1-2; maybe TRBD1 (5 bases). The CDR3 consists of 14 residues. Trimming left V 6 bases short and J 5 bases short, with 16 bases between. Germline CDR1 reads MGHRA; CDR2 reads YSYEKL. CDR3 residues: CASRARTGEYGYTF. CDR3 bases: TGCGCCAGCAGAGCAAGAACAGGAGAGTATGGCTACACCTTC.

V usage is TRBV4-2 and J usage is TRBJ1-3, with TRBD1 as a possible D gene (5 bases). In germline, CDR1 is LGHNA, CDR2 YNFKEQ. The CDR3 has 18 residues. The germline V and J ends were trimmed by 0 bases and 4 bases, with 19 bases remaining between them. CDR3: CASSQDPSAGILGNTIYF. The CDR3 nucleotides read TGTGCCAGCAGCCAAGATCCCTCCGCAGGGATCTTAGGAAACACCATATATTTT.

This chain joins TRBV19 and TRBJ1-1, with TRBD1 as a possible D gene (5 bases). Per germline, CDR1 LNHDA and CDR2 SQIVND (reference sequence). This CDR3 is built from 15 residues. V was trimmed by 3 bases and J by 3 bases, leaving 14 bases between them. The CDR3, as DNA: TGTGCCAGTAGTATCCTCCAGGGTTCCGACACTGAAGCTTTCTTT. It encodes CASSILQGSDTEAFF.

This chain links TRBV20-1 with TRBJ1-2, with D tentatively TRBD1 (6 bases). The CDR3 totals 14 residues. V was shortened by 6 bases and J by 0 bases, with 14 bases between the two germline ends. CDR1 DFQATT and CDR2 SNEGSKA come from the germline V gene (reference sequence). The CDR3 reads CSAKPTGSNYGYTF. The CDR3, as DNA: TGCAGTGCAAAGCCGACAGGTTCTAACTATGGCTACACCTTC.

The chain employs TRBV18 and TRBJ2-7, with 8 bases identical to TRBD1. The J segment lost 4 bases and the V segment lost 3 bases, leaving 5 bases of the junction unmatched. Per the germline V gene, CDR1 is KGHSH and CDR2 is LQKENI. The CDR3 runs 14 residues. The DNA of the CDR3 is TGTGCCAGCTCACCCCGGACAGGGCGGTACGAGCAGTACTTC. As protein: CASSPRTGRYEQYF.

The chain joins TRBV20-1 to TRBJ1-4, with 9 bases matching TRBD1. Germline V gives CDR1 DFQATT, CDR2 SNEGSKA (reference sequence). Losses at the gene ends were 5 bases for V and 8 bases for J; bases not matched to a gene: 18. CDR3 size: 17 residues. In DNA form, the CDR3 reads TGCAGTGCTCCTTTCGGAATAGGGACAGGGTTGTCGGAAAAACTGTTTTTT. It translates to CSAPFGIGTGLSEKLFF.

The chain recombines TRBV7-9 with TRBJ2-2, with D possibly being TRBD2 (6 bases). The CDR3 length is 15 residues. Germline-derived CDR1 and CDR2 are SEHNR and FQNEAQ (reference sequence). The V end lost 5 bases, the J end lost 1 base, and 11 bases lay between the germline ends. The CDR3, as DNA: TGTGCCAGCAGCAAGACGGGGGAGAACACCGGGGAGCTGTTTTTT. Protein product: CASSKTGENTGELFF.

This sequence joins TRBV24-1 and TRBJ2-2; D remains unclear. The CDR3 contains 12 residues. V was cut by 1 base and J by 8 bases, with 4 bases left in between. Germline CDR1 is KGHDR and CDR2 is SFDVKD. In nucleotides, the CDR3 is TGTGCCACCAGTGATTTACTAGGGGAGCTGTTTTTT. Translated: CATSDLLGELFF.

The chain recombines TRBV20-1 with TRBJ1-4; D call uncertain. The CDR3 has 14 amino acids. The V gene's germline CDR1 is DFQATT and CDR2 SNEGSKA (reference sequence). V lost 1 base, J lost 8 bases, and 14 bases lay in between. In DNA, the CDR3 is TGCAGTGCTAGAGGCCAGGAAGTAACCGAAAAACTGTTTTTT. The encoded protein is CSARGQEVTEKLFF.

This rearrangement joins TRBV9 to TRBJ1-2; TRBD1 is a possible D gene (6 bases). CDR3 length: 16 amino acids. V was clipped by 3 bases and J by 4 bases, with 19 bases between them. The germline V gene encodes CDR1 SGDLS and CDR2 YYNGEE. Written as DNA, the CDR3 is TGTGCCAGCAGCGCCATCCACAGGGAAAGTGGCTATGGCTACACCTTC. It yields the protein CASSAIHRESGYGYTF.

This clonotype was counted only a few times. This chain joins TRBV6-5 and TRBJ1-1; D perhaps matches TRBD1 (5 bases). The germline gives CDR1 MNHEY, CDR2 SVGAGI. This CDR3 spans 14 amino acids. Trimming shortened V by 2 bases and J by 0 bases, and 7 bases separated the two germline ends. CDR3: CASSYRGMNTEAFF. In nucleotides, the CDR3 is TGTGCCAGCAGTTACAGGGGCATGAACACTGAAGCTTTCTTT.

The rearrangement links TRBV12-3 or TRBV12-4 to TRBJ1-1; the D gene is possibly TRBD1 (6 bases). V lost 5 bases to trimming and J lost 1 base, with 11 bases between them. The CDR3 is made up of 14 amino acids. CDR3 nucleotide sequence: TGTGCCAGCAGTCTACAGACAGGGAACACTGAAGCTTTCTTT. Its translation: CASSLQTGNTEAFF.

V usage is TRBV15 and J usage is TRBJ2-7; 12 nucleotides align to TRBD2. In germline, CDR1 is LNHNV, CDR2 YYDKDF (reference sequence). This CDR3 contains 15 residues. With V trimmed by 3 bases and J by 0 bases, 0 bases remained unmatched. The CDR3 here is CATSRGLAGSYEQYF. CDR3 DNA: TGTGCCACCAGCAGGGGACTAGCGGGCTCCTACGAGCAGTACTTC.

The V gene is TRBV9, the J gene TRBJ2-5; D uncertain. V lost 0 bases and J 0 bases, leaving 9 bases between the germline ends. This CDR3 has 15 amino acids. Per germline, CDR1 SGDLS and CDR2 YYNGEE. The CDR3 loop reads CASSVGGDDQETQYF. CDR3 coding DNA: TGTGCCAGCAGCGTAGGCGGAGACGACCAAGAGACCCAGTACTTC. The variable domain in full, with the rest retrieved from reference TRBV9 and TRBJ2-5, is DSGVTQTPKHLITATGQRVTLRCSPRSGDLSVYWYQQSLDQGLQFLIQYYNGEERAKGNILERFSAQQFPDLHSELNLSSLELGDSALYFCASSVGGDDQETQYFGPGTRLLVL.

This rearrangement joins TRBV6-5 to TRBJ1-2; TRBD1 is a possible D gene (5 bases). Deletions cut 2 bases from V and 3 bases from J, with 10 bases between. This CDR3 is 14 amino acids long. Germline lookup yields CDR1 MNHEY and CDR2 SVGAGI. As DNA, the CDR3 is TGTGCCAGCAGTTACGCCGACAGTGACTATGGCTACACCTTC. Translation gives CASSYADSDYGYTF.

The rearrangement joins TRBV11-1 to TRBJ1-1; D not certain. Looked up from germline, CDR1 is SGHAT and CDR2 is FQDESV (reference sequence). The ends were cut back, 10 bases at V and 1 base at J, with 7 bases in the middle. The length of the CDR3 is 11 residues. CDR3 residues: CATGGNTEAFF. The CDR3 DNA follows: TGTGCCACGGGCGGGAACACTGAAGCTTTCTTT.

The V and J genes are TRBV6-5 and TRBJ2-5; 9 bases are a match to TRBD1. CDR1 is MNHEY, CDR2 SVGAGI, per germline. V trimming: 5 bases; J trimming: 7 bases; junction bases outside the gene matches: 5. This CDR3 is built from 13 residues. CDR3 in DNA: TGTGCCAGCAGTCCGGGACAGGGAGCGACCCAGTACTTC. Its translation: CASSPGQGATQYF.

The sample holds a few counts of this clonotype. V and J are TRBV30 and TRBJ2-7; 10 nucleotides agree with TRBD2. This CDR3 is built from 14 residues. Losses at the gene ends were 8 bases for V and 4 bases for J; bases not matched to a gene: 11. The germline V gene has CDR1 GTSNPN and CDR2 SVGIG (reference sequence). This chain's CDR3 is CALGQPAGGYEQYF. The DNA for the CDR3 is TGTGCCCTAGGGCAGCCAGCGGGGGGGTACGAGCAGTACTTC.

The chain is built from TRBV5-1 and TRBJ2-7; D remains ambiguous. V was shortened by 1 base and J by 7 bases, with 9 bases between the two germline ends. This CDR3 contains 12 residues. Germline V gene data show CDR1 as SGHRS and CDR2 as YFSETQ. The CDR3 reads CASSLTSREQYF. The CDR3 bases are TGCGCCAGCAGCTTGACCTCGAGGGAGCAGTACTTC.

The chain recombines TRBV14 with TRBJ2-7, with 7 bases that match TRBD1. CDR1 and CDR2 (germline): SGHDN, FVKESK. The V and J ends lost 2 bases and 4 bases, in that order; junction bases with no gene match: 5. This CDR3 spans 14 amino acids. DNA for the CDR3: TGTGCCAGCAGCCAATTGGGACAGCCATACGAGCAGTACTTC. Translation: CASSQLGQPYEQYF. Complete variable domain (other parts from reference TRBV14 and TRBJ2-7): EAGVTQFPSHSVIEKGQTVTLRCDPISGHDNLYWYRRVMGKEIKFLLHFVKESKQDESGMPNNRFLAERTGGTYSTLKVQPAELEDSGVYFCASSQLGQPYEQYFGPGTRLTVT.

The rearrangement uses TRBV10-3 and TRBJ2-5; TRBD1 is a possible D gene (5 bases). CDR3 size: 15 residues. CDR1 is ENHRY, CDR2 SYGVKD, per germline. V was pared by 0 bases and J by 5 bases, with 13 bases between. CDR3 protein: CAISESPSAGETQYF. CDR3 DNA: TGTGCCATCAGTGAGTCTCCTTCGGCAGGGGAGACCCAGTACTTC.